Listed below are T cell receptor beta chains from one sample, sequenced in a study of blood T cell repertoires in COVID-19. TCRdb's copy holds only in-frame clones and misses some; the assay was immunoSEQ multiplex PCR. This table holds a few hundred thousand clones, 65% to 90% found once. Source material: PBMCs or T cells enriched from blood (not recorded which). The receptors stem from a woman aged 40 to 49 with acute COVID-19. Each CDR3 is given with its conserved first and last residue. The D gene is left open where the match is weak. Only part of the rows carry a size: once, few, many, or a class if the clone is expanded.

abundance	v_gene	d_gene	j_gene	CDR3aa	CDR3nt
-	TRBV7-8	TRBD2	TRBJ2-1	CASSLKPGGSNEQFF	TGTGCCAGCAGCTTAAAGCCGGGAGGGAGCAATGAGCAGTTCTTC
once	TRBV12-5	TRBD1	TRBJ2-1	CASGRDRGDEQFF	TGTGCTAGTGGTCGGGACAGGGGGGATGAGCAGTTCTTC
-	TRBV27	-	TRBJ2-2	CASRWDSSTGELFF	TGTGCCAGCAGGTGGGACTCCTCCACCGGGGAGCTGTTTTTT
-	TRBV29-1	TRBD2	TRBJ2-1	CSVGARLAGVWSSYNEQFF	TGCAGCGTTGGGGCGCGACTAGCGGGAGTCTGGAGCTCCTACAATGAGCAGTTCTTC
-	TRBV6-4	TRBD2	TRBJ2-3	CASSDSSGGTDTQYF	TGTGCCAGCAGTGACTCAAGCGGGGGCACAGATACGCAGTATTTT
few	TRBV5-1	-	TRBJ2-5	CASSLAWGDWGEETQYF	TGCGCCAGCAGCTTGGCTTGGGGAGACTGGGGGGAAGAGACCCAGTACTTC
-	TRBV5-1	-	TRBJ2-1	CASSFHVGATTSEQFF	TGCGCCAGCAGCTTCCACGTTGGGGCCACAACGAGTGAGCAGTTCTTC
few	TRBV6-5	TRBD2	TRBJ2-3	CASRQTSGGDTQYF	TGTGCCAGCAGACAGACTAGCGGGGGAGATACGCAGTATTTT
-	TRBV6-5	-	TRBJ2-3	CASSYDGVRATDTQYF	TGTGCCAGCAGCTACGACGGGGTTAGAGCCACAGATACGCAGTATTTT
-	TRBV27	TRBD2	TRBJ2-1	CASSSLAAPRNEQFF	TGTGCCAGCAGTTCACTAGCGGCCCCAAGGAATGAGCAGTTCTTC
few	TRBV11-3	-	TRBJ2-1	CASSLGSGSSYNEQFF	TGTGCCAGCAGCTTAGGTAGTGGGAGCTCCTACAATGAGCAGTTCTTC
-	TRBV21-1	-	TRBJ1-5	CASSKLGTGPNQPQHF	TGTGCCAGCAGCAAATTGGGGACAGGGCCTAATCAGCCCCAGCATTTT
-	TRBV15	TRBD2	TRBJ2-5	CATSRGSKSGKETQYF	TGTGCCACCAGCAGGGGGTCCAAGAGCGGGAAAGAGACCCAGTACTTC
-	TRBV27	-	TRBJ1-6	CASSSHNGKSPLHF	TGTGCCAGCAGTTCACACAATGGCAAATCACCCCTCCACTTT
once	TRBV19	-	TRBJ1-5	CASSIDLHQPQHF	TGTGCCAGTAGTATAGACCTTCATCAGCCCCAGCATTTT
-	TRBV18	TRBD1	TRBJ2-7	CASSPIIQGDKQYF	TGTGCCAGCTCACCGATTATCCAGGGGGACAAGCAGTACTTC
few	TRBV5-1	TRBD2	TRBJ2-1	CASSLNSGRYNEQFF	TGCGCCAGCAGCTTAAATAGCGGGAGGTACAATGAGCAGTTCTTC
-	TRBV12-3/TRBV12-4	TRBD1	TRBJ2-7	CASRTGERYEQYF	TGTGCCAGCAGGACAGGGGAGAGGTACGAGCAGTACTTC
-	TRBV7-9	TRBD2	TRBJ2-3	CASSLSSGSRDTQYF	TGTGCCAGCAGCTTAAGTAGCGGGTCTAGAGATACGCAGTATTTT
-	TRBV19	-	TRBJ2-7	CASSMGTGNTYEQYF	TGTGCCAGTAGTATGGGAACCGGGAATACCTACGAGCAGTACTTC
once	TRBV12-3/TRBV12-4	-	TRBJ2-1	CASSSRNEQFF	TGTGCCAGCAGTTCTAGAAATGAGCAGTTCTTC
-	TRBV5-6	-	TRBJ1-3	CASSLVRNSGNTIYF	TGTGCCAGCAGCTTGGTTCGTAACTCTGGAAACACCATATATTTT
-	TRBV18	-	TRBJ2-5	CASSPTDTGVETQYF	TGTGCCAGCTCACCAACGGACACGGGTGTAGAGACCCAGTACTTC
few	TRBV6-1	TRBD2	TRBJ2-1	CASSARTSGRNNEQFF	TGTGCCAGCAGTGCCCGGACTAGCGGGAGGAACAATGAGCAGTTCTTC
-	TRBV3-1/TRBV3-2	-	TRBJ2-1	CASSRGQPYYNEQFF	TGTGCCAGCAGCCGCGGACAGCCCTACTACAATGAGCAGTTCTTC
-	TRBV29-1	-	TRBJ1-4	CSVESGSGRGKLFF	TGCAGCGTTGAATCGGGGTCAGGGAGGGGAAAACTGTTTTTT
-	TRBV12-5	-	TRBJ1-1	CASGPETGREAFF	TGTGCTAGTGGCCCTGAAACAGGTCGAGAAGCTTTCTTT
-	TRBV28	TRBD1	TRBJ2-4	CASSFPRTGGDGLYIQYF	TGTGCCAGCAGTTTTCCCAGGACAGGGGGCGACGGATTGTACATTCAGTACTTC
-	TRBV19	TRBD1	TRBJ1-2	CASSLPTGVYGYTF	TGTGCCAGTAGTCTGCCGACAGGGGTCTATGGCTACACCTTC
-	TRBV19	-	TRBJ1-3	CASSIPSGVSGNTIYF	TGTGCCAGTAGTATCCCGTCGGGGGTCTCTGGAAACACCATATATTTT
-	TRBV4-1	TRBD1	TRBJ1-5	CASSRQGASQPQHF	TGCGCCAGCAGCCGACAGGGGGCGTCTCAGCCCCAGCATTTT
-	TRBV11-3	-	TRBJ1-1	CASSLGQGSTEAFF	TGTGCCAGCAGCTTAGGGCAGGGGTCTACTGAAGCTTTCTTT
few	TRBV27	TRBD1	TRBJ2-1	CASSLMLDRGPNEQFF	TGTGCCAGCAGTTTAATGTTGGACAGGGGGCCAAATGAGCAGTTCTTC
-	TRBV18	-	TRBJ2-5	CASSPVDRRETQYF	TGTGCCAGCTCACCCGTAGACAGAAGAGAGACCCAGTACTTC
-	TRBV13	-	TRBJ2-5	CASSFSRRTSETQYF	TGTGCCAGCAGCTTTAGCCGTCGTACATCAGAGACCCAGTACTTC
-	TRBV15	-	TRBJ2-7	CATKPGASHEQYF	TGTGCCACCAAACCAGGGGCTTCTCACGAGCAGTACTTC
-	TRBV5-1	-	TRBJ1-6	CASSTEQGPLHF	TGCGCCAGCAGCACGGAACAGGGTCCCCTCCACTTT
-	TRBV4-1	-	TRBJ1-1	CASSHPWGGEAFF	TGCGCCAGCAGCCACCCCTGGGGGGGTGAAGCTTTCTTT
-	TRBV19	-	TRBJ1-6	CASRLLQGSSYNSPLHF	TGTGCCAGTAGGCTATTGCAGGGGAGCTCCTATAATTCACCCCTCCACTTT
-	TRBV12-3/TRBV12-4	TRBD1	TRBJ1-5	CASSSSDRAQHF	TGTGCCAGCAGTTCATCCGACAGGGCCCAGCATTTT